The 24 T cell receptor beta chains presented below share a single source sample, sequenced in a study of graft-versus-host responses after intestinal transplantation. Profiled with immunoSEQ multiplex PCR; TCRdb holds only in-frame clones, not every one. Of about 77,000 clones in the sample, 92% were seen once. Material: PBMCs, obtained 98 days after intestinal transplantation. The receptors here all came from a human patient who received an intestinal transplant, so some T cells may come from the graft donor.

This chain connects TRBV2 to TRBJ1-5; D is perhaps TRBD1 (5 bases). Germline CDR1 is SNHLY and CDR2 is FYNNEI. The CDR3 has 14 amino acids. V gave up 7 bases and J gave up 3 bases, with 13 bases separating them. CDR3 nucleotides: TGTGCCAGCAACCCCAGGGTAACCAATCAGCCCCAGCATTTT. Translation: CASNPRVTNQPQHF.

The V gene is TRBV10-3, the J gene TRBJ1-5, with D uncertain. V dropped 0 bases and J dropped 7 bases, with 7 bases sitting between them. This CDR3 has 13 residues. The germline V gene has CDR1 ENHRY and CDR2 SYGVKD. The CDR3 here is CAISESATQPQHF. The CDR3 coding sequence is TGTGCCATCAGTGAGTCTGCCACCCAGCCCCAGCATTTT.

V usage is TRBV11-2 and J usage is TRBJ2-1, with D unresolved. V was cut by 4 bases and J by 0 bases, with 7 bases left in between. Germline CDR1 reads SGHAT; CDR2 reads FQNNGV. The CDR3 sequence is 14 residues long. The CDR3 is CASSYPGSYNEQFF. The CDR3 DNA sequence: TGTGCCAGCAGCTACCCAGGCTCCTACAATGAGCAGTTCTTC.

A word on this clone: Within the sample, other DNA sequences also encode this same CDR3. The gene calls are TRBV5-1 and TRBJ1-1; D remains ambiguous. The CDR3 runs to 15 residues. Germline CDR1 and CDR2: SGHRS and YFSETQ. V gave up 0 bases and J gave up 1 base, with 10 bases separating them. The chain's CDR3 is CASSLEGRGNTEAFF. The CDR3 coding sequence is TGCGCCAGCAGCTTGGAAGGGCGGGGGAACACTGAAGCTTTCTTT. The full variable domain, with the rest looked up from reference TRBV5-1 and TRBJ1-1, is KAGVTQTPRYLIKTRGQQVTLSCSPISGHRSVSWYQQTPGQGLQFLFEYFSETQRNKGNFPGRFSGRQFSNSRSEMNVSTLELGDSALYLCASSLEGRGNTEAFFGQGTRLTVV.

The count of this clone is one. This sequence joins TRBV7-6 and TRBJ1-4; D remains ambiguous. CDR1 is SGHVS and CDR2 is FNYEAQ in the germline V gene. CDR3 length: 15 residues. V was clipped by 8 bases and J by 4 bases, with 17 bases between them. The CDR3 spells CASGPPGSVNEKLFF. The CDR3 DNA reads as TGTGCCAGCGGTCCTCCAGGCTCGGTTAATGAAAAACTGTTTTTT.

The chain is built from TRBV19 and TRBJ1-1; no clear D. The germline V gene encodes CDR1 LNHDA and CDR2 SQIVND (reference sequence). The CDR3 is 15 amino acids. Trimming cost V 1 base and J 4 bases, with 13 bases left between them. The CDR3 protein is CASSIAPRGGTEAFF. CDR3 nucleotides: TGTGCCAGTAGTATAGCCCCTCGGGGAGGCACTGAAGCTTTCTTT.

The CDR3, as DNA: TGTGCCAGCAGCCACGTACTAGCGGGAGACTACAATGAGCAGTTCTTC. It encodes CASSHVLAGDYNEQFF. The gene calls are TRBV28 and TRBJ2-1, with TRBD2 identical over 11 bases. The CDR3 loop spans 16 amino acids. Germline V CDR1 and CDR2: MDHEN, SYDVKM. Trimming at V came to 6 bases and at J to 3 bases, leaving 7 bases not matched to a gene.

CDR3 protein: CASSYIDRGRGEQFF. CDR3 in DNA: TGTGCCAGCAGTTATATAGACAGGGGGCGCGGTGAGCAGTTCTTC. This chain joins TRBV6-5 and TRBJ2-1, with TRBD1 matching 10 bases. The CDR3 covers 15 residues. Germline assignment: CDR1 MNHEY and CDR2 SVGAGI. V gave up 3 bases and J gave up 9 bases; unmatched junction bases: 8.

The CDR3 sequence is CSVVKGLAEETQYF. In DNA, the CDR3 is TGCAGCGTTGTTAAGGGACTAGCGGAAGAGACCCAGTACTTC. The V and J genes are TRBV29-1 and TRBJ2-5; 11 bases fit TRBD2. From germline, CDR1 is SQVTM and CDR2 ANQGSEA. Losses at the gene ends were 4 bases for V and 3 bases for J; bases not matched to a gene: 4. The CDR3 contains 14 residues.

This clone came up a few times. The chain has TRBV6-5 and TRBJ1-3; D is unclear. The V gene lost 7 bases and the J gene lost 3 bases, with 10 bases spanning the gap. This CDR3 is 13 amino acids long. Germline V gene sequence: CDR1 MNHEY, CDR2 SVGAGI. CDR3 DNA sequence: TGTGCCAGCACCAGTTATAATGGAAACACCATATATTTT. Amino acids: CASTSYNGNTIYF.

This chain joins TRBV10-3 and TRBJ1-6, with D hard to call. This CDR3 is 18 amino acids long. Germline values: CDR1 ENHRY, CDR2 SYGVKD. V lost 1 base to trimming and J lost 9 bases, with 22 bases between them. The CDR3 loop reads CAISELPWTGPEISPLHF. CDR3 coding DNA: TGTGCCATCAGTGAGTTACCTTGGACTGGGCCGGAAATTTCACCCCTCCACTTT.

The V call is TRBV7-8, the J call TRBJ2-7; D may be TRBD2 (5 bases). There are 12 residues in the CDR3. CDR1 SGHVS and CDR2 FQNEAQ come from the germline V gene. V lost 1 base and J lost 7, with 8 bases in between. The CDR3: CASSLEGREQYF. The CDR3 nucleotides read TGTGCCAGCAGCTTAGAAGGGAGAGAGCAGTACTTC.

This chain joins TRBV9 and TRBJ2-1, with D possibly TRBD2 on 6 matching bases. Germline CDR1 SGDLS, CDR2 YYNGEE. The ends were cut back, 7 bases at V and 6 bases at J, with 11 bases in the middle. The CDR3 covers 12 residues. As DNA, the CDR3 is TGTGCCAGCGGGAGGACGGGCAATGAGCAGTTCTTC. Amino acids: CASGRTGNEQFF.

The chain has TRBV15 and TRBJ1-2; possibly TRBD1 for D (5 bases). V was shortened by 1 base and J by 4 bases, with 13 bases between the two germline ends. Germline V gives CDR1 LNHNV, CDR2 YYDKDF (reference sequence). CDR3 length equals 15 residues. The CDR3 region has the DNA TGTGCCACCAGCAGAGGGGAGGGGAGTTCCTATGGCTACACCTTC. Amino acids: CATSRGEGSSYGYTF.

V gene TRBV5-1 combines with J gene TRBJ2-7, with D perhaps TRBD1 (6 bases). The CDR3 runs 14 residues. V was cut by 0 bases and J by 0 bases, with 7 bases left in between. CDR1 is SGHRS, CDR2 YFSETQ, per germline. The CDR3 loop is CASSLGDNSYEQYF. CDR3 DNA: TGCGCCAGCAGCTTGGGGGACAACTCCTACGAGCAGTACTTC.

The chain recombines TRBV29-1 with TRBJ1-1, with TRBD1 as a possible D gene (5 bases). The germline V gene encodes CDR1 SQVTM and CDR2 ANQGSEA. Trimming removed 0 bases at V and 3 bases at J, with 26 bases between. CDR3 length: 19 amino acids. The CDR3 DNA reads as TGCAGCGTTGAAGAAGGTCTTCTGGGGATTAGACGGGGGTACACTGAAGCTTTCTTT. This gives the protein CSVEEGLLGIRRGYTEAFF.

The rearrangement links TRBV7-9 to TRBJ1-5; D is unresolved. CDR3 length equals 12 residues. Germline values: CDR1 SEHNR, CDR2 FQNEAQ (reference sequence). V shed 1 base and J shed 6 bases, with 4 bases lying between them. The CDR3 DNA reads TGTGCCAGCAGCTTAGGGGCTCAGCCCCAGCATTTT. This codes for CASSLGAQPQHF.

The rearrangement joins TRBV7-2 to TRBJ2-7; D is uncertain. The CDR3 loop spans 15 amino acids. V lost 0 bases to trimming and J lost 3 bases, with 12 bases between them. The germline V gene encodes CDR1 SGHTA and CDR2 FQGNSA. CDR3 sequence reads: CASSLAMTYGYEQYF. The CDR3, as DNA: TGTGCCAGCAGCTTAGCAATGACTTACGGCTACGAGCAGTACTTC.

This clone was detected only once. The rearrangement joins TRBV19 to TRBJ1-1; D not certain. V lost 2 bases and J lost 2, with 9 bases in between. Germline CDR1 and CDR2: LNHDA and SQIVND (reference sequence). The CDR3 is 14 residues long. The CDR3: CASSIIYSNTEAFF. The CDR3 DNA reads as TGTGCCAGTAGTATAATCTACAGTAACACTGAAGCTTTCTTT.

This sequence joins TRBV2 and TRBJ2-1, with 9 nucleotides matching TRBD2. J gave up 2 bases and V 1 base, and 6 bases lay outside the gene matches. From germline, CDR1 is SNHLY and CDR2 FYNNEI. The CDR3 runs to 17 residues. The CDR3 loop reads CASSEGASGVPYNEQFF. The CDR3 DNA reads as TGTGCCAGCAGTGAAGGGGCTAGCGGGGTCCCCTACAATGAGCAGTTCTTC. The full variable domain, rest sourced from reference TRBV2 and TRBJ2-1, is EPEVTQTPSHQVTQMGQEVILRCVPISNHLYFYWYRQILGQKVEFLVSFYNNEISEKSEIFDDQFSVERPDGSNFTLKIRSTKLEDSAMYFCASSEGASGVPYNEQFFGPGTRLTVL.

The chain couples TRBV2 to TRBJ2-3; 8 bases agree with TRBD2. This CDR3 spans 18 amino acids. Germline V gene data show CDR1 as SNHLY and CDR2 as FYNNEI. V gave up 3 bases and J gave up 0 bases; unmatched junction bases: 11. CDR3 in amino acids: CASSDSAGGPPSTDTQYF. The CDR3 DNA sequence: TGTGCCAGCAGTGACTCGGCGGGGGGCCCGCCTAGCACAGATACGCAGTATTTT. Together with reference TRBV2 and TRBJ2-3, the CDR3 gives the full variable domain: EPEVTQTPSHQVTQMGQEVILRCVPISNHLYFYWYRQILGQKVEFLVSFYNNEISEKSEIFDDQFSVERPDGSNFTLKIRSTKLEDSAMYFCASSDSAGGPPSTDTQYFGPGTRLTVL.

The chain joins TRBV7-6 to TRBJ2-7, with D possibly being TRBD2 (5 bases). Germline V lookup: CDR1 SGHVS, CDR2 FNYEAQ. Trimming removed 3 bases at V and 2 bases at J, with 17 bases between. The CDR3 sequence is 16 residues long. The CDR3 DNA follows: TGTGCCAGCAGCTTGGCCAGCGGCGGGTCCACCTACGAGCAGTACTTC. Translated, it gives CASSLASGGSTYEQYF.

The V call is TRBV28, the J call TRBJ2-1; D might be TRBD2 (5 bases). The CDR3 spans 14 residues. V was clipped by 7 bases and J by 4 bases, with 14 bases between them. Germline CDR1 MDHEN, CDR2 SYDVKM. CDR3 in amino acids: CASTPGGLYNEQFF. For the CDR3, the DNA is TGTGCCAGCACCCCTGGAGGCCTTTACAATGAGCAGTTCTTC.

The chain combines TRBV4-2 with TRBJ1-1; no firm D call. Trimming cost V 0 bases and J 5 bases, with 16 bases left between them. This CDR3 comprises 16 residues. CDR1 and CDR2 from the germline V gene are LGHNA and YNFKEQ. CDR3 in amino acids: CASSQERPPDATEAFF. As DNA, the CDR3 is TGTGCCAGCAGCCAAGAGAGGCCACCCGATGCGACTGAAGCTTTCTTT.